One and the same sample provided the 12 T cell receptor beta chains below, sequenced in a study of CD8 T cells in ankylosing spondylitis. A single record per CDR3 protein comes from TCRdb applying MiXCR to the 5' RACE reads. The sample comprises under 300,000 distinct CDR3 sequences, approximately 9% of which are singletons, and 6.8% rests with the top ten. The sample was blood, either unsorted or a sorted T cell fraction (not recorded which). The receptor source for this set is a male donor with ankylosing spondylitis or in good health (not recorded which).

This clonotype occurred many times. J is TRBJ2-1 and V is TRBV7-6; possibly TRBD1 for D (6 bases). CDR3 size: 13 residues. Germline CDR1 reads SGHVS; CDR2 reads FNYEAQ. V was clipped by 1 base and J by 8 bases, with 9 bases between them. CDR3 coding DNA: TGTGCCAGCAGCTTAGGGACAGCCGATGAGCAGTTCTTC. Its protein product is CASSLGTADEQFF.

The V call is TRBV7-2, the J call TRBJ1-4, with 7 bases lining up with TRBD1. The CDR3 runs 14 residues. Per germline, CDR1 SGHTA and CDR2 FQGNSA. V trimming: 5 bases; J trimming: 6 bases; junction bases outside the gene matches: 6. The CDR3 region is CASSPHGTDEKLFF. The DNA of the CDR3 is TGTGCCAGCAGCCCGCACGGGACAGATGAAAAACTGTTTTTT. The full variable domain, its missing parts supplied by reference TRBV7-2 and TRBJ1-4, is GAGVSQSPSNKVTEKGKDVELRCDPISGHTALYWYRQSLGQGLEFLIYFQGNSAPDKSGLPSDRFSAERTGGSVSTLTIQRTQQEDSAVYLCASSPHGTDEKLFFGSGTQLSVL.

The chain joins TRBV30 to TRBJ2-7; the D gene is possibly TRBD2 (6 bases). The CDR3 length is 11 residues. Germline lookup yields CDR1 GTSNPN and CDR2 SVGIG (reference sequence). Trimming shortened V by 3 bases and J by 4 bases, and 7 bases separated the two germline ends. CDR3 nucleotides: TGTGCCTGGAGCGCGGGGTACGAGCAGTACTTC. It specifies CAWSAGYEQYF.

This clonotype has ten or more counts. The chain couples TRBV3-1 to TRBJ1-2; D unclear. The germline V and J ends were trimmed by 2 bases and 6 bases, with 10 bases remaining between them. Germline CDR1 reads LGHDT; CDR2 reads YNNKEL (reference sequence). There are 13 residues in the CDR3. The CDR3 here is CASSQMDFNGYTF. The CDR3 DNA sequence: TGTGCCAGCAGCCAAATGGACTTCAATGGCTACACCTTC.

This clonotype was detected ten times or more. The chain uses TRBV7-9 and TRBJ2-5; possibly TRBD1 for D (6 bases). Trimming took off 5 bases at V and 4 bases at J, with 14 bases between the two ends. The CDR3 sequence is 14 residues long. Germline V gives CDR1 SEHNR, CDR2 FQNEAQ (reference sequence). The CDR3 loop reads CASSQGQTGETQYF. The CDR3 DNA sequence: TGTGCCAGCAGCCAAGGACAGACGGGAGAGACCCAGTACTTC. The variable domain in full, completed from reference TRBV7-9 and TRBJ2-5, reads DTGVSQNPRHKITKRGQNVTFRCDPISEHNRLYWYRQTLGQGPEFLTYFQNEAQLEKSRLLSDRFSAERPKGSFSTLEIQRTEQGDSAMYLCASSQGQTGETQYFGPGTRLLVL.

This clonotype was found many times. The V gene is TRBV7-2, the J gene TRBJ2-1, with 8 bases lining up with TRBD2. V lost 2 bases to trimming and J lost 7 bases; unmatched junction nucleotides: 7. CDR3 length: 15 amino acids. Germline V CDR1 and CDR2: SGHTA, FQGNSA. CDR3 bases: TGTGCCAGCAGCTTATTGGCTAGCGGGTCGAATGAGCAGTTCTTC. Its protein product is CASSLLASGSNEQFF.

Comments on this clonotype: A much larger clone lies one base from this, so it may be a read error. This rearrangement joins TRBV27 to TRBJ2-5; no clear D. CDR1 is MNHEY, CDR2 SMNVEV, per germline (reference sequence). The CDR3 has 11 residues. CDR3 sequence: CATRTRETRYF. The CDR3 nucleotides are TGTGCCACGCGGACCCGAGAGACCCGGTACTTC.

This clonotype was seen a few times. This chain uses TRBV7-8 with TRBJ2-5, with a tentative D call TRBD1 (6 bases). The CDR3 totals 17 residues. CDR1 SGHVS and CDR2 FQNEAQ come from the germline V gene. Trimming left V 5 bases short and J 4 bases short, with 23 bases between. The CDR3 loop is CASSTRTAPTKPETQYF. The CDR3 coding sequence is TGTGCCAGCAGCACCCGGACAGCACCAACCAAGCCAGAGACCCAGTACTTC.

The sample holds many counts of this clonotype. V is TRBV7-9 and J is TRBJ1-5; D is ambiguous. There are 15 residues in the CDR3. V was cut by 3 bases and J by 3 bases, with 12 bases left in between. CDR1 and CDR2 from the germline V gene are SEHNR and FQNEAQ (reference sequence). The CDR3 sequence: CASSLGGRNNQPQHF. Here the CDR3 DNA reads TGTGCCAGCAGCTTGGGAGGCAGGAACAATCAGCCCCAGCATTTT.

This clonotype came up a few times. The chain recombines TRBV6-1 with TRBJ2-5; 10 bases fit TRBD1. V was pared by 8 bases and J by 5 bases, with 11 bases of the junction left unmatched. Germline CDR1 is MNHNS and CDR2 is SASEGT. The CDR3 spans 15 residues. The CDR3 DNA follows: TGTGCCAGCTCCCGGACAGGGGGTTCGCGGGAGACCCAGTACTTC. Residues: CASSRTGGSRETQYF.

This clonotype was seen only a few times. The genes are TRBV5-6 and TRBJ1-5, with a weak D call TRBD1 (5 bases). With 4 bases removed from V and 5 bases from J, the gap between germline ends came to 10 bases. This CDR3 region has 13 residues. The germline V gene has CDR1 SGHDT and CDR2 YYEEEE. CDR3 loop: CASSQAGDQPQHF. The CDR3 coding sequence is TGTGCCAGCAGCCAAGCGGGGGATCAGCCCCAGCATTTT.

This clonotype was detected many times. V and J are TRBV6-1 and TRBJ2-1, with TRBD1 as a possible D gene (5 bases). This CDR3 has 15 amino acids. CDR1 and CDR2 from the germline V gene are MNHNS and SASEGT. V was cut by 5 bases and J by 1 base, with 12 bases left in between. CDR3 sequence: CASSPVQGSYNEQFF. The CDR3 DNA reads TGTGCCAGCAGTCCGGTCCAGGGATCCTACAATGAGCAGTTCTTC.